This T cell receptor (beta chain) stems from a study of T cell responses to AZD1222 COVID-19 vaccine. Study summary: Recipients boosted at about 4 weeks or about 12 weeks are pooled.

Turning to this clone: The antigen is undetermined.

Looked up from germline, CDR1 is SGHRS and CDR2 is YFSETQ. V lost 0 bases and J lost 5, with 11 bases in between. This CDR3 comprises 14 residues. Data came from immunoSEQ multiplex PCR; TCRdb stores just in-frame clones and leaves some out. The table shows about 100,000 clones, with about 86% occurring only once. Study conclusions and caveats: Close to half of spike-specific TCRs reportedly recognize unmutated variant regions. All repertoire sampling was performed exclusively after the peak T cell response. Females outnumbered males among donors, who were mostly white British; clonal diversity was possibly underestimated.

The TCR sequence derives from an adult in good health. The sample consisted of peripheral blood, taken on day 0 of AZD1222 vaccination. The V call is TRBV5-1, the J call TRBJ1-1, with a possible D match to TRBD1 (6 bases). The CDR3 reads CASSLGIQGTEAFF. CDR3 coding DNA: TGCGCCAGCAGCTTGGGGATACAGGGAACTGAAGCTTTCTTT.